The rows below give T cell receptor beta chains drawn from one sample of a study of cytomegalovirus exposure and HLA in healthy donors. Using immunoSEQ multiplex PCR, the repertoire was profiled, and TCRdb retains in-frame clones only, with some absent. The sample includes some 270,000 clones, roughly 80% of them seen just once. The sequenced sample consisted of PBMCs. These receptors originate from a girl aged 2 to 10 in good health and CMV-seronegative. CDR3s include the opening cysteine and the closing phenylalanine or tryptophan. D genes are given only for firm matches. Size is omitted from some rows. Given values are once, few, many or a class for expanded clones.

j_call v_call clone_size d_call cdr3_aa cdr3_nt
TRBJ2-7 TRBV9 - - CASSVASADEGHEQYF TGTGCCAGCAGCGTAGCTTCCGCGGATGAAGGCCACGAGCAGTACTTC
TRBJ2-5 TRBV7-2 - TRBD2 CASSFAGGETQYF TGTGCCAGCAGCTTCGCGGGAGGAGAGACCCAGTACTTC
TRBJ1-1 TRBV4-1 - - CASSQTVTEAFF TGCGCCAGCAGCCAAACAGTCACTGAAGCTTTCTTT
TRBJ1-1 TRBV23-1 - - CASSPARGWRREAFF TGCGCCAGCAGTCCCGCCAGGGGATGGCGCCGTGAAGCTTTCTTT
TRBJ1-1 TRBV5-1 - - CASSPTGWGTEAFF TGCGCCAGCAGCCCGACAGGTTGGGGCACTGAAGCTTTCTTT
TRBJ2-5 TRBV18 - - CASSRLASSGNYQETQYF TGTGCCAGCTCACGCCTGGCTAGCTCGGGGAATTATCAAGAGACCCAGTACTTC
TRBJ1-5 TRBV21-1 once - CASGRESQPQHF TGTGCCAGCGGCAGGGAGTCTCAGCCCCAGCATTTT
TRBJ2-7 TRBV21-1 - - CASSGLAGGSYEQYF TGTGCCAGCAGTGGACTAGCGGGGGGGTCCTACGAGCAGTACTTC
TRBJ1-2 TRBV28 - - CASSSLLGEAYGYTF TGTGCCAGCAGTTCACTACTAGGGGAGGCCTATGGCTACACCTTC
TRBJ1-2 TRBV29-1 - - CSAHTENYGYTF TGCAGCGCCCACACAGAGAACTATGGCTACACCTTC
TRBJ2-7 TRBV19 - TRBD1 CASSTDRDPTYEQYF TGTGCCAGTAGTACGGACAGGGATCCCACCTACGAGCAGTACTTC
TRBJ2-7 TRBV5-6 - TRBD2 CASSARTSNPYEQYF TGTGCCAGCAGCGCCAGGACTAGCAACCCCTACGAGCAGTACTTC
TRBJ2-1 TRBV2 once TRBD1 CASSEAFGTAYNEQFF TGTGCCAGCAGTGAAGCCTTTGGGACAGCCTACAATGAGCAGTTCTTC
TRBJ1-1 TRBV11-2 - TRBD1 CASSLKSGTAEAFF TGTGCCAGCAGCCTTAAGTCCGGGACAGCTGAAGCTTTCTTT
TRBJ2-7 TRBV7-9 - TRBD1 CASSRDSSYEQYF TGTGCCAGCAGCCGGGACAGTAGCTACGAGCAGTACTTC
TRBJ1-1 TRBV2 - TRBD1 CASSGDRFRAFF TGTGCCAGCAGTGGGGACAGGTTCCGAGCTTTCTTT
TRBJ2-5 TRBV28 - TRBD2 CASSFAGLAGDGTQYF TGTGCCAGCAGTTTCGCAGGTCTAGCGGGGGACGGGACCCAGTACTTC
TRBJ1-2 TRBV5-4 - TRBD1 CASSWTGDYGYTF TGTGCCAGCAGCTGGACAGGGGACTATGGCTACACCTTC
TRBJ1-1 TRBV27 - - CASMRGETEAFF TGTGCCAGCATGCGGGGTGAAACTGAAGCTTTCTTT
TRBJ2-5 TRBV7-3 - TRBD2 CASSAPPGGPQISQAQYF TGTGCCAGCAGCGCCCCCCCGGGGGGGCCCCAAATTTCGCAGGCCCAGTACTTC
TRBJ2-3 TRBV4-2 - TRBD2 CASSHSGGTGDTQYF TGTGCCAGCAGCCACAGCGGGGGAACGGGAGATACGCAGTATTTT
TRBJ2-5 TRBV6-5 - - CASSFGLEEQYF TGTGCCAGCAGTTTCGGACTGGAGGAGCAGTACTTC